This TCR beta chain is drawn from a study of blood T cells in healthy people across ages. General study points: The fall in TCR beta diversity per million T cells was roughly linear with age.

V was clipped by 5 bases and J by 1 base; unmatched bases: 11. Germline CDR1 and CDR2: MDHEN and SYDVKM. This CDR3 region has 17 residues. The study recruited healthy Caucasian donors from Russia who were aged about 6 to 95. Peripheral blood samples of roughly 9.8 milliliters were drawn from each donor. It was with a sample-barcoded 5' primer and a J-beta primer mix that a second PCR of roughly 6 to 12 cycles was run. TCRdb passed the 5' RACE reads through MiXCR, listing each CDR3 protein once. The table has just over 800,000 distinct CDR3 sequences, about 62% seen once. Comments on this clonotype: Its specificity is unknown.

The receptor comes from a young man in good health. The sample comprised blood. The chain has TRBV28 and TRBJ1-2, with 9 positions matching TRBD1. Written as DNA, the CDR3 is TGTGCCAGCAGTAGGCAGACCGGGACAGGGTTTAACTATGGCTACACCTTC. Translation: CASSRQTGTGFNYGYTF.